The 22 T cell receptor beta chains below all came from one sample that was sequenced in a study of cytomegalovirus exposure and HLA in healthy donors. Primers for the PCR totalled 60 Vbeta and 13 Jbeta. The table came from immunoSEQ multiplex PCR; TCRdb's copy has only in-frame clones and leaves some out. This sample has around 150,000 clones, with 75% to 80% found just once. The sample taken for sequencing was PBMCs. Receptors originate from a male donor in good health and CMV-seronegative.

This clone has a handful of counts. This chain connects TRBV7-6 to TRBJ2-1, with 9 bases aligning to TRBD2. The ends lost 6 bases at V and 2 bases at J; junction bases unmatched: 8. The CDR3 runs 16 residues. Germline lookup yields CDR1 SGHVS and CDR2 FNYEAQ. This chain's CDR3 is CASRATASGTYNEQFF. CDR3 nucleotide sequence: TGTGCCAGCAGGGCTACCGCTAGCGGGACCTACAATGAGCAGTTCTTC. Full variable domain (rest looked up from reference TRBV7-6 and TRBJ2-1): GAGVSQSPRYKVTKRGQDVALRCDPISGHVSLYWYRQALGQGPEFLTYFNYEAQQDKSGLPNDRFSAERPEGSISTLTIQRTEQRDSAMYRCASRATASGTYNEQFFGPGTRLTVL.

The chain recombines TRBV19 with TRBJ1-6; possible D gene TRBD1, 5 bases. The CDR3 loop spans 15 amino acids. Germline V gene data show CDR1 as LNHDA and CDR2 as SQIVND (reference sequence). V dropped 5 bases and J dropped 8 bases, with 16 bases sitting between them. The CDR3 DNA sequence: TGTGCCAGTAGTTGGTTGGGCAGGGAGGATTCACCCCTCCACTTT. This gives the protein CASSWLGREDSPLHF.

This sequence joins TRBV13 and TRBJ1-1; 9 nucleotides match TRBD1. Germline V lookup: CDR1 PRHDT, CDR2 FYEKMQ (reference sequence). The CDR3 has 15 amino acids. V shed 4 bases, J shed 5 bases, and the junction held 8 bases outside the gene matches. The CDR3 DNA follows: TGTGCCAGCAGCTGGGGGACAGGGTGGGGGACTGAAGCTTTCTTT. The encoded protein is CASSWGTGWGTEAFF.

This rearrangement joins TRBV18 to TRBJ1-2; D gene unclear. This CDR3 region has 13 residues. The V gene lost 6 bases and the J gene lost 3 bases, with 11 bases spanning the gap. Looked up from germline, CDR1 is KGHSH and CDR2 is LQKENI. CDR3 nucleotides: TGTGCCAGCTCTCTAGGGAGGGACTATGGCTACACCTTC. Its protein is CASSLGRDYGYTF.

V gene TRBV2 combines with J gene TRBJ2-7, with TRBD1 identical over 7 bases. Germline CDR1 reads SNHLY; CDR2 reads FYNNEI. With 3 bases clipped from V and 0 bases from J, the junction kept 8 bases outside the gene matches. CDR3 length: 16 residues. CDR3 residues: CASSDQGETVSYEQYF. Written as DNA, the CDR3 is TGTGCCAGCAGTGACCAGGGGGAGACAGTCTCCTACGAGCAGTACTTC. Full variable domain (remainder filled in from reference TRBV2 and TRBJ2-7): EPEVTQTPSHQVTQMGQEVILRCVPISNHLYFYWYRQILGQKVEFLVSFYNNEISEKSEIFDDQFSVERPDGSNFTLKIRSTKLEDSAMYFCASSDQGETVSYEQYFGPGTRLTVT.

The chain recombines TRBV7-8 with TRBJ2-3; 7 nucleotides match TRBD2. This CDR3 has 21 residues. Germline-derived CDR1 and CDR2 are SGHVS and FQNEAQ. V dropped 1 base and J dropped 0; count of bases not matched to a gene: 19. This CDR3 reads CASSLGWRTRGLKKSTDTQYF. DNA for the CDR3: TGTGCCAGCAGCTTAGGCTGGCGGACTAGGGGCCTAAAGAAAAGCACAGATACGCAGTATTTT.

CDR3 coding DNA: TGTGCCAGCAGCTTTCGAGGTGTAGATACGCAGTATTTT. Protein sequence: CASSFRGVDTQYF. The genes are TRBV9 and TRBJ2-3, with unresolved D. This CDR3 comprises 13 residues. Germline V lookup: CDR1 SGDLS, CDR2 YYNGEE. V was cut by 4 bases and J by 5 bases, with 11 bases left in between.

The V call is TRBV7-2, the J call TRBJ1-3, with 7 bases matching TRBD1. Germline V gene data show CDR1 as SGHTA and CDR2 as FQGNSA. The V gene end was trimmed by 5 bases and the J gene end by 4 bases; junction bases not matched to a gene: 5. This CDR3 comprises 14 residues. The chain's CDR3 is CASSETGYGNTIYF. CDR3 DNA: TGTGCCAGCAGCGAGACAGGGTACGGAAACACCATATATTTT.

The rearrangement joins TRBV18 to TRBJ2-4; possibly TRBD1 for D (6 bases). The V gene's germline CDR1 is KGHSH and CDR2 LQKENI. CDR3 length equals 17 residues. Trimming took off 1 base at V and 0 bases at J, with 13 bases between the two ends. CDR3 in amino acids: CASSPRAGAVAKNIQYF. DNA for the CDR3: TGTGCCAGCTCACCACGGGCAGGGGCAGTAGCCAAAAACATTCAGTACTTC.

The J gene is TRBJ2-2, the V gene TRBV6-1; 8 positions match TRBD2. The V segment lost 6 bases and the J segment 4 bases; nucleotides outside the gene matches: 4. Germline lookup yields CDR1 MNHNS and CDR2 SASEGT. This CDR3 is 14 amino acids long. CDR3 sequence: CASSGGGSTGELFF. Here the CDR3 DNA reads TGTGCCAGCAGCGGGGGGGGTAGCACCGGGGAGCTGTTTTTT.

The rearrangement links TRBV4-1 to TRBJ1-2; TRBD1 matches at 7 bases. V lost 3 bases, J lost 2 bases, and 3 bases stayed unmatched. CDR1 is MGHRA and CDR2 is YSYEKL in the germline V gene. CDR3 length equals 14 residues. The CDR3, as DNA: TGCGCCAGCAGCCAGGGACAGCTCAACTATGGCTACACCTTC. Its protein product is CASSQGQLNYGYTF.

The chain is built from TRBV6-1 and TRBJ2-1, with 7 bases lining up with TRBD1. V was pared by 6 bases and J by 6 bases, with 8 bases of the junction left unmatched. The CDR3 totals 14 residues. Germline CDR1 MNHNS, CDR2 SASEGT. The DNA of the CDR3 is TGTGCCAGCAGACAGGGGTTCACGGTCAATGAGCAGTTCTTC. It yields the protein CASRQGFTVNEQFF.

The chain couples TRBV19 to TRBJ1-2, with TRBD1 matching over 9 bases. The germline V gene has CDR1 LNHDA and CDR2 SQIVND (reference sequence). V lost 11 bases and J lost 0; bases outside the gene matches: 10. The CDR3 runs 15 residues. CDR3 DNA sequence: TGTGCCCGGATACAGGGGGCAACCTCTAACTATGGCTACACCTTC. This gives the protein CARIQGATSNYGYTF.

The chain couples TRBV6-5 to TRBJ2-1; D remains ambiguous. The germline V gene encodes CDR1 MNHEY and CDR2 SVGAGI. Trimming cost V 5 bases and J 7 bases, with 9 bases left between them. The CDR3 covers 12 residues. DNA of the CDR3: TGTGCCAGCAGTCAGACAAGGAATGAGCAGTTCTTC. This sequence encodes CASSQTRNEQFF.

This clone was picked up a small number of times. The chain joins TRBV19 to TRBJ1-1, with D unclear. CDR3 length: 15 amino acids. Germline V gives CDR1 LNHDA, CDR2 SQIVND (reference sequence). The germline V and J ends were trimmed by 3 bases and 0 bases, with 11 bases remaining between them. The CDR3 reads CASSIGYKLNTEAFF. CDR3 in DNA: TGTGCCAGTAGTATTGGTTACAAGTTGAACACTGAAGCTTTCTTT.

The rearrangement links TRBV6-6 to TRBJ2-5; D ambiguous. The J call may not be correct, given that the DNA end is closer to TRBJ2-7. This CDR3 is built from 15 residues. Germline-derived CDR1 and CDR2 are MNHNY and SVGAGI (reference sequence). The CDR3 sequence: CATTLETLAPYEQYF. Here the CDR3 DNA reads TGTGCCACAACGCTCGAGACACTTGCTCCCTACGAGCAGTACTTC.

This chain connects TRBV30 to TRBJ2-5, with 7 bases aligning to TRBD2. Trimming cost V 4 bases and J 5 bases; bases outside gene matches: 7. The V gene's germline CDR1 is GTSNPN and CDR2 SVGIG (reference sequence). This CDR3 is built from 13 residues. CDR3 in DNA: TGTGCCTGGACCAGCGGGGCCTTCGAGACCCAGTACTTC. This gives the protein CAWTSGAFETQYF. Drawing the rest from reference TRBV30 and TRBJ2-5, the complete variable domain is SQTIHQWPATLVQPVGSPLSLECTVEGTSNPNLYWYRQAAGRGLQLLFYSVGIGQISSEVPQNLSASRPQDRQFILSSKKLLLSDSGFYLCAWTSGAFETQYFGPGTRLLVL.

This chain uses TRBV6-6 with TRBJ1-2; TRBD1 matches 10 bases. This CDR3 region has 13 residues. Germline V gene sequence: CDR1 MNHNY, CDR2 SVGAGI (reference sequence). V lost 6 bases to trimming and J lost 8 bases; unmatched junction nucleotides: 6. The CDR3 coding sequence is TGTGCCAGCAGAACCGGACAGGGGGACGGCTACACCTTC. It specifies CASRTGQGDGYTF.

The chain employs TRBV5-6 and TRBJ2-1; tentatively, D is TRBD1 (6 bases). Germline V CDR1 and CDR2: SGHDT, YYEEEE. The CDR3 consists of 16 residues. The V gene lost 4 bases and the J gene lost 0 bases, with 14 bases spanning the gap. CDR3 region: CASSPEQGFSYNEQFF. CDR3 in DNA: TGTGCCAGCAGCCCGGAGCAGGGGTTCTCCTACAATGAGCAGTTCTTC.

The CDR3 coding sequence is TGTGCCTGGAGTACTCACAGGGACCGCACAGATACGCAGTATTTT. This codes for CAWSTHRDRTDTQYF. The chain links TRBV30 to TRBJ2-3, with a weak D call TRBD1 (6 bases). This CDR3 comprises 15 residues. Looked up from germline, CDR1 is GTSNPN and CDR2 is SVGIG (reference sequence). V lost 2 bases to trimming and J lost 1 base, with 13 bases between them.

The CDR3 coding sequence is TGTGCCAGCAGCGTTGGTGGAGGATCACCCCTCCACTTT. It encodes CASSVGGGSPLHF. The chain joins TRBV9 to TRBJ1-6; D is unresolved. Trimming stripped 2 bases from V and 10 bases from J, with 10 bases between. The CDR3 covers 13 residues. CDR1 is SGDLS and CDR2 is YYNGEE in the germline V gene.

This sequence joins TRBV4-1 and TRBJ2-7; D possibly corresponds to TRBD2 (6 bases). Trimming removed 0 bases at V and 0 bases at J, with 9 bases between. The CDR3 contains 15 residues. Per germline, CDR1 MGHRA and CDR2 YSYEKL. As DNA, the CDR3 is TGCGCCAGCAGCCAAGAGGGCGGGGACTCCTACGAGCAGTACTTC. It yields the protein CASSQEGGDSYEQYF.